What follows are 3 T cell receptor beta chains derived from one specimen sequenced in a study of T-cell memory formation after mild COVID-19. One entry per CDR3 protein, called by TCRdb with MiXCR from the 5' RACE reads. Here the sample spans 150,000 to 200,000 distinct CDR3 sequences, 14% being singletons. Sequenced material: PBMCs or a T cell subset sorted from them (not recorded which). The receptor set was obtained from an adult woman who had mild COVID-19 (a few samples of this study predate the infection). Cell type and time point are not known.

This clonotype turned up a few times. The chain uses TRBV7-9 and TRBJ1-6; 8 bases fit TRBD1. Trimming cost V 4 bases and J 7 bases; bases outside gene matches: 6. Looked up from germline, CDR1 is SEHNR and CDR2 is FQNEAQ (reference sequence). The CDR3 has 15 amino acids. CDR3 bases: TGTGCCAGCAGCTCCGGACAGGGCCAGAATTCACCCCTCCACTTT. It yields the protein CASSSGQGQNSPLHF. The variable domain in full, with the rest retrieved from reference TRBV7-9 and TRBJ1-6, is DTGVSQNPRHKITKRGQNVTFRCDPISEHNRLYWYRQTLGQGPEFLTYFQNEAQLEKSRLLSDRFSAERPKGSFSTLEIQRTEQGDSAMYLCASSSGQGQNSPLHFGNGTRLTVT.

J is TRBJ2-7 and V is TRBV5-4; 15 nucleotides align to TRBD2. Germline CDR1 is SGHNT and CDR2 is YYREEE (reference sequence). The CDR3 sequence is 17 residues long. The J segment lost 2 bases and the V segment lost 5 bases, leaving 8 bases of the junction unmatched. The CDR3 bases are TGTGCCAGCAGTCCCGGGACTAGCGGGGGGCTTACCTACGAGCAGTACTTC. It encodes CASSPGTSGGLTYEQYF.

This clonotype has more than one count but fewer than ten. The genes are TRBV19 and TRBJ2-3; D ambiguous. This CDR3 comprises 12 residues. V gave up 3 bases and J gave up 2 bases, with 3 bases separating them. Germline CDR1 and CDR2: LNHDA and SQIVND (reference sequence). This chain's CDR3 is CASSMDTDTQYF. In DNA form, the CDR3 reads TGTGCCAGTAGTATGGACACAGATACGCAGTATTTT.